The 28 T cell receptor beta chains given below trace back to one sample, sequenced in a study of blood T cell repertoires in COVID-19. Assay used: immunoSEQ multiplex PCR; TCRdb lists only in-frame clones, some missing. This sample has more than 100,000 clones, with 71% found just once. Sequencing was performed on peripheral blood. The receptor set was obtained from a human donor with acute or convalescent COVID-19. The donor label of this sample is uncertain.

CDR3 loop: CAWSWEGLHTEAFF. The DNA of the CDR3 is TGTGCCTGGAGTTGGGAGGGGTTGCACACTGAAGCTTTCTTT. The chain joins TRBV30 to TRBJ1-1, with D perhaps TRBD1 (5 bases). Germline V gene lookup returns CDR1 GTSNPN and CDR2 SVGIG (reference sequence). The length of the CDR3 is 14 residues. Trimming stripped 2 bases from V and 3 bases from J, with 13 bases between.

V is TRBV5-1 and J is TRBJ2-1; 10 bases match TRBD1. This CDR3 is built from 15 residues. From germline, CDR1 is SGHRS and CDR2 YFSETQ. V trimming: 8 bases; J trimming: 8 bases; junction bases outside the gene matches: 13. This chain's CDR3 is CARRRRDRGPDEQFF. The CDR3 coding sequence is TGCGCCAGGAGGCGGCGGGACAGGGGCCCCGATGAGCAGTTCTTC. The whole variable domain, remainder taken from reference TRBV5-1 and TRBJ2-1, is KAGVTQTPRYLIKTRGQQVTLSCSPISGHRSVSWYQQTPGQGLQFLFEYFSETQRNKGNFPGRFSGRQFSNSRSEMNVSTLELGDSALYLCARRRRDRGPDEQFFGPGTRLTVL.

The chain recombines TRBV3-1 (or the pseudogene TRBV3-2) with TRBJ2-7, with a weak D call TRBD1 (6 bases). The V and J ends lost 1 base and 7 bases respectively, with 17 bases between them. Germline CDR1 LGHDT, CDR2 YNNKEL (reference sequence). There are 15 residues in the CDR3. Here the CDR3 reads CASSQVGRGVGEQYF. As DNA, the CDR3 is TGTGCCAGCAGCCAAGTGGGCAGGGGTGTAGGAGAGCAGTACTTC.

This chain uses TRBV9 with TRBJ1-2, with D uncertain. The CDR3 spans 12 residues. Trimming left V 0 bases short and J 5 bases short, with 5 bases between. Germline CDR1 and CDR2: SGDLS and YYNGEE. The CDR3 is CASSVVKYGYTF. As DNA, the CDR3 is TGTGCCAGCAGCGTAGTAAAATATGGCTACACCTTC.

For the CDR3, the DNA is TGTGCTAGTGGTTTGGTAGCCTGGCAGGACATTGGAAACACCATATATTTT. Its translation: CASGLVAWQDIGNTIYF. The chain carries TRBV12-5 and TRBJ1-3; tentatively, D is TRBD1 (5 bases). Germline assignment: CDR1 LGHNT and CDR2 FRNRAP. V was pared by 0 bases and J by 3 bases, with 15 bases between. This CDR3 region has 17 residues.

The gene calls are TRBV4-1 and TRBJ2-3; a weak D match, TRBD2 (6 bases). V lost 0 bases to trimming and J lost 8 bases, with 9 bases between them. The CDR3 spans 13 residues. Germline V gene lookup returns CDR1 MGHRA and CDR2 YSYEKL. The DNA of the CDR3 is TGCGCCAGCAGCCAAGATAGCGGCCGTACGCAGTATTTT. Encoded protein: CASSQDSGRTQYF.

This clone was seen many times. V usage is TRBV7-9 and J usage is TRBJ2-4, with D possibly being TRBD1 (5 bases). CDR1 is SEHNR, CDR2 FQNEAQ, per germline (reference sequence). V gave up 4 bases and J gave up 1 base, with 8 bases separating them. This CDR3 region has 14 residues. The CDR3 coding sequence is TGTGCCAGCAGCTCCAAGGGGGCCAAAAACATTCAGTACTTC. Translating it yields CASSSKGAKNIQYF.

V and J are TRBV7-9 and TRBJ2-2; 8 bases agree with TRBD1. The CDR3 has 16 amino acids. The trim removed 7 bases at V and 3 bases at J, leaving 10 bases unmatched. Germline V gene lookup returns CDR1 SEHNR and CDR2 FQNEAQ (reference sequence). Here the CDR3 DNA reads TGTGCCAGCACCTCAGCAGGGGGCTCGGACACCGGGGAGCTGTTTTTT. This sequence encodes CASTSAGGSDTGELFF.

The chain carries TRBV7-9 and TRBJ2-7; D not certain. Trimming pared 4 bases from V and 7 bases from J, leaving 11 bases between. The CDR3 is made up of 12 amino acids. CDR1 SEHNR and CDR2 FQNEAQ come from the germline V gene (reference sequence). The CDR3 bases are TGTGCCAGCAGCTCGGAGTCCTCAGAGCAGTACGTC. Protein product: CASSSESSEQYV.

This clone came up many times. The chain recombines TRBV2 with TRBJ2-7; tentatively, D is TRBD1 (6 bases). The CDR3 is 15 residues long. V dropped 1 base and J dropped 3 bases, with 13 bases sitting between them. Germline assignment: CDR1 SNHLY and CDR2 FYNNEI. The CDR3 bases are TGTGCCAGCAGTGAAGGGTGGGGGCAGAACTACGAGCAGTACTTC. Translation: CASSEGWGQNYEQYF.

The chain couples TRBV30 to TRBJ2-7, with 12 bases aligning to TRBD1. Looked up from germline, CDR1 is GTSNPN and CDR2 is SVGIG (reference sequence). V gave up 0 bases and J gave up 2 bases; unmatched junction bases: 2. The length of the CDR3 is 15 residues. CDR3 bases: TGTGCCTGGAGTGTGGGGACAGGGGGCACCTACGAGCAGTACTTC. It translates to CAWSVGTGGTYEQYF. Full variable domain (missing parts from reference TRBV30 and TRBJ2-7): SQTIHQWPATLVQPVGSPLSLECTVEGTSNPNLYWYRQAAGRGLQLLFYSVGIGQISSEVPQNLSASRPQDRQFILSSKKLLLSDSGFYLCAWSVGTGGTYEQYFGPGTRLTVT.

A single count supports this clone. J is TRBJ2-2 and V is TRBV9; a possible D gene is TRBD1 (5 bases). Per germline, CDR1 SGDLS and CDR2 YYNGEE. Trimming took 2 bases from V and 1 from J, leaving 6 bases between them. The CDR3 is 14 residues long. The DNA for the CDR3 is TGTGCCAGCAGCGTGACAGAGAACACCGGGGAGCTGTTTTTT. It encodes CASSVTENTGELFF.

This clone has just a few counts. The chain recombines TRBV2 with TRBJ1-6; 7 bases align to TRBD1. V lost 8 bases and J lost 6; bases outside the gene matches: 10. CDR1 SNHLY and CDR2 FYNNEI come from the germline V gene. The CDR3 length is 15 residues. The CDR3: CASGYEDRVNSPLHF. The CDR3 DNA is TGTGCCAGCGGGTACGAAGACAGGGTTAATTCACCCCTCCACTTT.

This chain links TRBV2 with TRBJ1-5, with 9 bases matching TRBD1. Trimming took 9 bases from V and 5 from J; bases not matched to a gene: 8. The germline V gene has CDR1 SNHLY and CDR2 FYNNEI. The CDR3 extends over 14 amino acids. As DNA, the CDR3 is TGTGCCAGTACCGGACAGGGGCGATATCAGCCCCAGCATTTT. Translating gives CASTGQGRYQPQHF.

The chain has TRBV6-2 or TRBV6-3 and TRBJ2-5; 9 bases match TRBD2. This CDR3 comprises 15 residues. CDR1 is MNHEY, CDR2 SVGEGT, per germline. V trimming: 5 bases; J trimming: 10 bases; junction bases outside the gene matches: 14. CDR3 amino acids: CASSRLAVGRGDQYF. CDR3 sequence (DNA): TGTGCCAGCAGTAGACTAGCGGTGGGTCGGGGTGACCAGTACTTC.

The chain joins TRBV11-2 to TRBJ2-7, with a weak D call TRBD2 (5 bases). Trimming removed 1 base at V and 0 bases at J, with 19 bases between. This CDR3 comprises 18 residues. Germline CDR1 and CDR2: SGHAT and FQNNGV. The CDR3 spells CASSLAFTGTTSSYEQYV. The CDR3 DNA reads TGTGCCAGCAGCTTAGCTTTCACGGGTACTACTAGCTCCTACGAGCAGTACGTC.

The chain couples TRBV4-2 to TRBJ1-5; TRBD1 matches at 8 bases. This CDR3 has 15 amino acids. V was clipped by 3 bases and J by 12 bases; unmatched bases: 13. Germline CDR1 LGHNA, CDR2 YNFKEQ. CDR3 sequence reads: CASSQEMTGTGRQHF. The CDR3, as DNA: TGTGCCAGCAGCCAGGAAATGACCGGGACAGGTCGCCAGCATTTT.

The gene calls are TRBV18 and TRBJ1-2; 9 bases line up with TRBD1. The CDR3 is made up of 13 amino acids. V was clipped by 8 bases and J by 6 bases; unmatched bases: 7. The germline V gene has CDR1 KGHSH and CDR2 LQKENI. CDR3 in DNA: TGTGCCAGCCACAGGGGGCAGGGTGATGGCTACACCTTC. It encodes CASHRGQGDGYTF.

The chain links TRBV6-1 to TRBJ1-2; 7 bases align to TRBD1. CDR1 is MNHNS, CDR2 SASEGT, per germline. Germline trimming cut 4 bases from V and 2 bases from J; bases unmatched to any gene: 19. This CDR3 spans 19 amino acids. CDR3 sequence (DNA): TGTGCCAGCAGTGGCCCAATTCTAGTACGGGACAGAGCAAACTATGGCTACACCTTC. Translating gives CASSGPILVRDRANYGYTF.

This clone has a single count. The chain joins TRBV6-4 to TRBJ2-1; 10 bases match TRBD1. CDR3 length: 15 residues. V shed 3 bases, J shed 6 bases, and the junction held 5 bases outside the gene matches. The germline V gene encodes CDR1 MRHNA and CDR2 SNTAGT. In DNA form, the CDR3 reads TGTGCCAGCAGTGAGGGACAGGGGTCGGGCAATGAGCAGTTCTTC. It encodes CASSEGQGSGNEQFF.

The chain links TRBV5-5 to TRBJ1-4; 10 bases agree with TRBD1. Trimming at V came to 0 bases and at J to 6 bases, leaving 5 bases not matched to a gene. The CDR3 is 16 residues long. Germline V gives CDR1 SGHKS, CDR2 YYEKEE (reference sequence). CDR3 coding DNA: TGTGCCAGCAGCTTGGGACAGGGGGCAGGGTATGAAAAACTGTTTTTT. As protein: CASSLGQGAGYEKLFF. The full variable domain, completed using reference TRBV5-5 and TRBJ1-4, is DAGVTQSPTHLIKTRGQQVTLRCSPISGHKSVSWYQQVLGQGPQFIFQYYEKEERGRGNFPDRFSARQFPNYSSELNVNALLLGDSALYLCASSLGQGAGYEKLFFGSGTQLSVL.

The CDR3 loop is CASSYGLAGTGELFF. In DNA, the CDR3 is TGTGCCAGCAGTTATGGACTAGCTGGCACCGGGGAGCTGTTTTTT. The rearrangement joins TRBV6-2 or TRBV6-3 to TRBJ2-2; 8 positions agree with TRBD2. The germline CDR1 and CDR2 sequences are MNHEY and SVGEGT. The CDR3 runs 15 residues. Unmatched junction bases numbered 4, after V lost 3 bases and J lost 4 bases.

The chain links TRBV2 to TRBJ1-6; D may be TRBD1 (6 bases). CDR3 length equals 18 residues. Germline loops: CDR1 SNHLY, CDR2 FYNNEI. V gave up 2 bases and J gave up 3 bases, with 17 bases separating them. The DNA for the CDR3 is TGTGCCAGCAGTGAACGTACGGGGGGCACCTACTATAATTCACCCCTCCACTTT. Translated: CASSERTGGTYYNSPLHF.

On this clone itself: Other DNA sequences in this specimen translate into the identical CDR3. This chain connects TRBV4-1 to TRBJ1-5; D gene unclear. The CDR3 totals 14 residues. Trimming took 4 bases from V and 2 from J, leaving 9 bases between them. Germline CDR1 reads MGHRA; CDR2 reads YSYEKL. The CDR3 spells CASSPREGNQPQHF. CDR3 nucleotide sequence: TGCGCCAGCAGCCCACGGGAGGGCAATCAGCCCCAGCATTTT.

The chain links TRBV11-2 to TRBJ1-3, with 7 bases lining up with TRBD1. The CDR3 runs to 16 residues. J lost 3 bases, V lost 0 bases, and 5 bases had no gene match. From germline, CDR1 is SGHAT and CDR2 FQNNGV. The CDR3 spells CASSLEMTGFGNTIYF. CDR3 in DNA: TGTGCCAGCAGCTTAGAGATGACAGGGTTTGGAAACACCATATATTTT.

V is TRBV7-9 and J is TRBJ1-1; D gene uncertain. There are 14 residues in the CDR3. With 1 base removed from V and 0 bases from J, the gap between germline ends came to 6 bases. Germline CDR1 is SEHNR and CDR2 is FQNEAQ (reference sequence). The CDR3 DNA sequence: TGTGCCAGCAGCTTAGATTTAGTGAACACTGAAGCTTTCTTT. Its translation is CASSLDLVNTEAFF.

This clone showed up just once. The gene calls are TRBV10-2 and TRBJ2-5, with D possibly matching TRBD1 (5 bases). V dropped 0 bases and J dropped 5 bases, with 25 bases sitting between them. The length of the CDR3 is 19 residues. The germline gives CDR1 WSHSY, CDR2 SAAADI. In DNA, the CDR3 is TGCGCCAGCAGTGAGTCGAAGTGGGGCAGGCGCGCAAGTTTGGAGACCCAGTACTTC. Its translation: CASSESKWGRRASLETQYF.

J is TRBJ2-1 and V is TRBV7-6; D may be TRBD1 (5 bases). Trimming took 0 bases from V and 4 from J, leaving 13 bases between them. The V gene's germline CDR1 is SGHVS and CDR2 FNYEAQ. This CDR3 region has 16 residues. This chain's CDR3 is CASSLAGRVGYNEQFF. In DNA form, the CDR3 reads TGTGCCAGCAGCTTAGCGGGCAGGGTGGGATACAATGAGCAGTTCTTC. Full variable domain (remainder filled in from reference TRBV7-6 and TRBJ2-1): GAGVSQSPRYKVTKRGQDVALRCDPISGHVSLYWYRQALGQGPEFLTYFNYEAQQDKSGLPNDRFSAERPEGSISTLTIQRTEQRDSAMYRCASSLAGRVGYNEQFFGPGTRLTVL.